A selection of T cell receptor beta chains follows, all from one sample in a study of glioma-infiltrating T cells after dendritic cell vaccination. The repertoire was sequenced with immunoSEQ multiplex PCR; TCRdb's copy has only in-frame clones and lacks some. The sample consists of roughly 100,000 clones, approximately 87% of them appearing once. The specimen comprised blood, sampled before dendritic cell vaccination. Receptors were obtained from a human donor with glioblastoma. Each CDR3 is given with its conserved first and last residue. Fields, in order: D gene, V gene, J gene, clone size, CDR3 protein, CDR3 DNA. A D gene is named only where the DNA matches it firmly. Not every row has a clone size; where given, it reads once, few, many or a size class.

>TRBD1|TRBV10-3|TRBJ1-5|.
CAISESSGGGNQPQHF
TGTGCCATCAGTGAGTCGTCAGGGGGCGGCAATCAGCCCCAGCATTTT
>TRBD1|TRBV27|TRBJ1-1|.
CASSFPGGTEAFF
TGTGCCAGCAGTTTCCCAGGGGGCACTGAAGCTTTCTTT
>TRBD2|TRBV7-3|TRBJ2-7|.
CASSLEGRTSLGRQYF
TGTGCCAGCAGCTTAGAGGGTAGGACTAGTCTCGGGCGGCAGTACTTC
>.|TRBV5-1|TRBJ1-4|.
CASSPRGEKLFF
TGCGCCAGCTCCCCCCGGGGTGAAAAACTGTTTTTT
>.|TRBV28|TRBJ1-5|.
CASRVGGKHQPQHF
TGTGCCAGCAGGGTCGGGGGGAAGCATCAGCCCCAGCATTTT
>.|TRBV27|TRBJ2-7|.
CASSSLGGADEQYF
TGTGCCAGCAGTTCTCTGGGGGGGGCGGACGAGCAGTACTTC
>.|TRBV2|TRBJ1-5|.
CASSEAVGYGGGQPQHF
TGTGCCAGCAGTGAAGCGGTTGGTTATGGAGGTGGCCAGCCCCAGCATTTT
>.|TRBV7-8|TRBJ1-2|.
CASSLRSLDYGYTF
TGTGCCAGCAGCTTAAGGTCCCTAGACTATGGCTACACCTTC
>TRBD1|TRBV5-1|TRBJ1-1|.
CASSLVQGADTEAFF
TGCGCCAGCAGCTTGGTACAGGGGGCCGACACTGAAGCTTTCTTT
>.|TRBV19|TRBJ2-2|.
CASSIRGGAGELFF
TGTGCCAGTAGTATCAGGGGAGGGGCCGGGGAGCTGTTTTTT
>.|TRBV5-1|TRBJ2-3|.
CASSLTPDTQYF
TGCGCCAGCAGCCTGACTCCAGATACGCAGTATTTT
>.|TRBV6-5|TRBJ2-1|.
CASSPTEPHEQFF
TGTGCCAGCAGCCCCACAGAACCCCATGAGCAGTTCTTC
>.|TRBV10-2|TRBJ2-7|.
CASSETGYSYEQYF
TGCGCCAGCAGTGAGACAGGGTACTCCTACGAGCAGTACTTC
>.|TRBV7-6|TRBJ2-1|.
CASSPRDSPVNEQFF
TGTGCCAGCAGCCCGCGGGACTCCCCTGTAAATGAGCAGTTCTTC
>TRBD2|TRBV7-3|TRBJ2-1|.
CASSGTSGRSDEQFF
TGTGCCAGCAGCGGGACTAGCGGGAGGTCTGATGAGCAGTTCTTC
>.|TRBV5-1|TRBJ2-7|.
CASSLGPQGTTYEQYF
TGCGCCAGCAGCTTGGGACCACAGGGTACAACCTACGAGCAGTACTTC
>TRBD1|TRBV9|TRBJ1-1|.
CASSETTGGQAFF
TGTGCCAGCAGCGAAACGACAGGGGGCCAGGCTTTCTTT
>.|TRBV6-1|TRBJ2-1|many
CASSDEAPSPKQFF
TGTGCCAGCAGTGACGAGGCCCCTTCCCCCAAGCAGTTCTTC
>TRBD1|TRBV5-6|TRBJ1-5|.
CASSLDRGTSQPQHF
TGTGCCAGCAGCTTGGACAGGGGAACAAGTCAGCCCCAGCATTTT
>.|TRBV5-8|TRBJ2-1|.
CASSLTGNYNEQFF
TGTGCCAGCAGCTTGACAGGGAACTACAATGAGCAGTTCTTC
>TRBD1|TRBV7-6|TRBJ2-7|.
CASSMGQPNYEQYF
TGTGCCAGCAGCATGGGACAGCCTAACTACGAGCAGTACTTC
>TRBD1|TRBV30|TRBJ2-3|.
CAWSVGQSDTQYF
TGTGCCTGGAGCGTGGGACAGTCAGATACGCAGTATTTT
>.|TRBV10-1|TRBJ2-2|.
CASSESGVTGELFF
TGCGCCAGCAGTGAGTCGGGAGTCACCGGGGAGCTGTTTTTT
>TRBD1|TRBV9|TRBJ1-4|.
CASETRDSNEKLFF
TGTGCCAGCGAAACCCGGGACAGTAATGAAAAACTGTTTTTT
>.|TRBV7-6|TRBJ2-7|.
CASSLTGQGSYEQYF
TGTGCCAGCAGCCTAACCGGGCAGGGCTCCTACGAGCAGTACTTC
>.|TRBV4-1|TRBJ1-2|once
CASSQQNYGYTF
TGCGCCAGCAGCCAACAGAACTATGGCTACACCTTC
>.|TRBV7-9|TRBJ1-3|few
CASSLAGGGAGNTIYF
TGTGCCAGCAGCTTAGCGGGCGGGGGCGCTGGAAACACCATATATTTT